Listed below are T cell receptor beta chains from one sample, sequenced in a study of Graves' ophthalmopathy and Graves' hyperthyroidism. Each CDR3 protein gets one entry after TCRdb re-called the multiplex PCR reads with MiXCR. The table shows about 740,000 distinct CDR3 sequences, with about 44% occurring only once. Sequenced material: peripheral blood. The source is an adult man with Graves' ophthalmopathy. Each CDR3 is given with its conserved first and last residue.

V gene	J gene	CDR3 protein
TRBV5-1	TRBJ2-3	CASRGGPSTDTQYF
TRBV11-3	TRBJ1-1	CASSRGSGGMGTEAFF
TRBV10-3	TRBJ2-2	CASSYLAGGYANTGELFF
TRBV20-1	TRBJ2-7	CSASDRTYEQYF
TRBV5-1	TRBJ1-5	CASSLGTGTGAQPQHF
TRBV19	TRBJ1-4	CASTTPGQTNEKLFF
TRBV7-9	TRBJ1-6	CASSSDRLTTPLHF
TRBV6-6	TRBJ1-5	CASSYSDQPQHF
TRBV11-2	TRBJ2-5	CASSLQGARVETQYF
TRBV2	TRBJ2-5	CASSEGLAGGPEQETQYF
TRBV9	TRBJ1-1	CASSGWEGTEAFF
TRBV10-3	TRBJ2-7	CASRTGTGSYEQYF
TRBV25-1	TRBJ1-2	CASSELAGAGYTF
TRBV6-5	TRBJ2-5	CASSQIQGVETQYF
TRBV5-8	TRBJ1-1	CASSLWGAEAFF
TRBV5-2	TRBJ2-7	CASKTEAGDLEQYF
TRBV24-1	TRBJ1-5	CATSTLGGLGQPQHF
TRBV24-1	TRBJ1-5	CASSLRGRINQPQHF